This T cell receptor (beta chain) was observed in a study of shared clonotypes between healthy human individuals. Findings and caveats of the study: Sharing across a handful of donors was seen in 4% to 5.5% of naive CD4 clonotypes.

Sequencing used immunoSEQ multiplex PCR; TCRdb keeps in-frame clones, though not all of them. The table lists some 2,500,000 clones, under 95% of them singletons. Negatively enriched CD4+ T cells were divided by CD45RA into naive and memory. The CDR3 extends over 18 amino acids. Trimming pared 7 bases from V and 0 bases from J, leaving 25 bases between. Germline CDR1 and CDR2: LNHDA and SQIVND (reference sequence). Concerning this clone: What it binds is unknown.

The specimen was naive CD4+ T cells from PBMCs. Subset here: CD45RA+ positively selected. The gene calls are TRBV19 and TRBJ2-7; tentatively, D is TRBD1 (6 bases). This receptor was taken from a man aged 18 to 35 in good health. Some clones in this sample may be carry-over from other donors' samples. The CDR3 reads CASTFRRAERGSSYEQYF. The CDR3, as DNA: TGTGCCAGTACTTTCCGCAGGGCAGAGAGGGGGAGCTCCTACGAGCAGTACTTC.